A single sample is the source of the 3 T cell receptor beta chains below, sequenced in a study of T cells in Graves' hyperthyroidism and ophthalmopathy. What was amplified from RNA transcripts were TCR beta CDR3 regions. The HTBI primer set was used in a first-round RT-PCR of the TCR CDR3. MiXCR, applied by TCRdb to the multiplex PCR reads, yields one record per CDR3 protein. The profile covers 380,000 or so distinct CDR3 sequences, with approximately 15% appearing a single time and less than 25% taken by the ten largest. Sequenced sample: blood. The receptors derive from a man in his thirties or forties with Graves' hyperthyroidism that later progressed to Graves' ophthalmopathy.

This clonotype was seen only a few times. The chain carries TRBV30 and TRBJ2-7; D not resolved. Germline-derived CDR1 and CDR2 are GTSNPN and SVGIG (reference sequence). The ends were cut back, 1 base at V and 7 bases at J, with 14 bases in the middle. This CDR3 spans 13 amino acids. CDR3 DNA sequence: TGTGCCTGGAGTGCTTTCGTGGAAGGAGAGCAGTACTTC. This codes for CAWSAFVEGEQYF.

Many counts were recorded for this clonotype. The CDR3 sequence is CSARGGEQPQHF. The CDR3 region has the DNA TGCAGTGCTAGGGGGGGGGAACAGCCCCAGCATTTT. The chain carries TRBV20-1 and TRBJ1-5; TRBD1 is a possible D gene (5 bases). The CDR3 sequence is 12 residues long. CDR1 DFQATT and CDR2 SNEGSKA come from the germline V gene (reference sequence). The V gene lost 3 bases and the J gene lost 7 bases, with 10 bases spanning the gap.

This rearrangement joins TRBV9 to TRBJ2-1, with 7 bases that match TRBD2. Germline values: CDR1 SGDLS, CDR2 YYNGEE. After removal of 2 bases from V and 0 bases from J, the junction contained 5 bases not matched to a gene. The CDR3 spans 16 residues. The CDR3 is CASSVRGDRSYNEQFF. CDR3 coding DNA: TGTGCCAGCAGCGTCCGGGGGGACCGCTCCTACAATGAGCAGTTCTTC.